This T cell receptor beta chain is from a study of blood T cell repertoires in COVID-19. About the research overall: COVID-19 samples collected from the United States, Italy and Spain covered acute and convalescent phases. T cells, B-cell-depleted T cells, or PBMCs provided the cDNA or gDNA that served as material.

The length of the CDR3 is 15 residues. V shed 5 bases, J shed 3 bases, and the junction held 8 bases outside the gene matches. The V gene's germline CDR1 is MNHEY and CDR2 SMNVEV (reference sequence). Methods used by the authors: The assay estimated nucleated cells by amplifying reference gene primers. Method: immunoSEQ multiplex PCR; TCRdb's copy keeps in-frame clones and lacks some. V and J calls and clone size are as listed in that table; D and trimming were resolved from the DNA. The repertoire has more than 40,000 clones, roughly nine tenths of them found once; the top ten carry under 6.5%. Sequenced material: peripheral blood. J is TRBJ2-3 and V is TRBV27; 7 bases match TRBD2. This receptor was obtained from a man aged 65-85 years with acute or convalescent COVID-19. The CDR3 here is CASSIGAGVTDTQYF. The CDR3 bases are TGTGCCAGCAGTATAGGGGCGGGAGTTACAGATACGCAGTATTTT.